Below are 10 T cell receptor beta chains sequenced from a single sample in a study of patients and donors after allogeneic stem cell transplantation. From the RT-PCR reads, TCRdb called clonotypes with MiXCR, one entry per CDR3 protein. The table includes 920,000 or so distinct CDR3 sequences, about a sixth detected once. Sequenced sample: blood, either unsorted or a sorted T cell fraction (not recorded which). The receptors stem from a human donor who was either an allogeneic HSCT recipient or a stem cell or donor lymphocyte infusion donor (not recorded which). It is not recorded whose cells these are; they may come from a transplant donor.

V gene TRBV30 combines with J gene TRBJ1-1; D uncertain. This CDR3 spans 11 amino acids. Trimming removed 0 bases from V and 5 bases from J, with 4 bases in between. Germline CDR1 reads GTSNPN; CDR2 reads SVGIG (reference sequence). CDR3 in amino acids: CAWSVVTEAFF. CDR3 nucleotide sequence: TGTGCCTGGAGTGTCGTTACTGAAGCTTTCTTT.

This clonotype has only a few counts. The chain employs TRBV11-2 and TRBJ1-4, with a weak D call TRBD1 (5 bases). Germline-derived CDR1 and CDR2 are SGHAT and FQNNGV. Trimming shortened V by 6 bases and J by 8 bases, and 13 bases separated the two germline ends. CDR3 size: 13 residues. The CDR3 nucleotides read TGTGCCAGCAGGTCGGGGGGATGGGAAAAACTGTTTTTT. It codes for CASRSGGWEKLFF.

The chain combines TRBV9 with TRBJ2-5, with a weak D call TRBD1 (6 bases). CDR1 and CDR2 from the germline V gene are SGDLS and YYNGEE. With 1 base removed from V and 5 bases from J, the gap between germline ends came to 15 bases. The CDR3 runs 15 residues. CDR3 DNA: TGTGCCAGCAGCGTACGACCGGGACATCAGGAGACCCAGTACTTC. The encoded protein is CASSVRPGHQETQYF. The full variable domain, its missing parts supplied by reference TRBV9 and TRBJ2-5, is DSGVTQTPKHLITATGQRVTLRCSPRSGDLSVYWYQQSLDQGLQFLIQYYNGEERAKGNILERFSAQQFPDLHSELNLSSLELGDSALYFCASSVRPGHQETQYFGPGTRLLVL.

Regarding this clonotype: The junction and the germline gene differ at one end; a read error may be behind it. The chain recombines TRBV7-7 with TRBJ2-5; TRBD1 might be the D (5 bases). The CDR3 runs 13 residues. The V gene's germline CDR1 is SSHAT and CDR2 FNYEAQ (reference sequence). As DNA, the CDR3 is TGTGCTAGCAGCTGGGCTAGGGGAGAGACCCAGTACTTC. Encoded protein: CASSWARGETQYF.

The chain has TRBV6-2 or TRBV6-3 and TRBJ2-1; 11 bases agree with TRBD2. V lost 7 bases and J lost 7; bases outside the gene matches: 12. The CDR3 is 16 amino acids. The germline gives CDR1 MNHEY, CDR2 SVGEGT. The CDR3 bases are TGTGCCAGCACCCGATACCGGCTAGCGGGGGGAAATGAGCAGTTCTTC. This translates into CASTRYRLAGGNEQFF.

This clonotype was seen a few times. The rearrangement joins TRBV10-3 to TRBJ2-7, with D possibly TRBD1 on 7 matching bases. V gave up 4 bases and J gave up 7 bases, with 17 bases separating them. Germline V gives CDR1 ENHRY, CDR2 SYGVKD. This CDR3 contains 14 residues. The CDR3 here is CAISGDGQAGEQYF. The DNA of the CDR3 is TGTGCCATCAGTGGGGATGGACAGGCGGGGGAGCAGTACTTC.

This clonotype was recorded a few times. The genes are TRBV11-2 and TRBJ2-7; the D gene could be TRBD1 or TRBD2 (5 bases each). Germline V gene sequence: CDR1 SGHAT, CDR2 FQNNGV. The CDR3 length is 14 residues. The V end was cut by 1 base, the J end by 7 bases, with 14 bases between. As DNA, the CDR3 is TGTGCCAGCAGCTTAGGTCCGGGACGGACTGAGCAGTACTTC. As protein: CASSLGPGRTEQYF.

V usage is TRBV20-1 and J usage is TRBJ2-5, with a weak D call TRBD1 (5 bases). Trimming shortened V by 2 bases and J by 5 bases, and 9 bases separated the two germline ends. The CDR3 runs 12 residues. Germline V gives CDR1 DFQATT, CDR2 SNEGSKA (reference sequence). CDR3: CSARPRAETQYF. DNA for the CDR3: TGCAGTGCTAGACCCAGGGCGGAGACCCAGTACTTC.

Only a few counts were recorded for this clonotype. V is TRBV20-1 and J is TRBJ2-3; 11 bases map to TRBD2. V was pared by 4 bases and J by 5 bases, with 2 bases of the junction left unmatched. The CDR3 totals 13 residues. The germline gives CDR1 DFQATT, CDR2 SNEGSKA (reference sequence). This CDR3 reads CSATLAGGDTQYF. CDR3 DNA sequence: TGCAGTGCTACCCTAGCGGGGGGAGATACGCAGTATTTT.

V and J are TRBV11-2 and TRBJ2-7; maybe TRBD1 (5 bases). Trimming left V 2 bases short and J 5 bases short, with 13 bases between. Germline V gives CDR1 SGHAT, CDR2 FQNNGV. There are 14 residues in the CDR3. Here the CDR3 reads CASSLWGRENEQYF. CDR3 coding DNA: TGTGCCAGCAGCTTATGGGGCAGGGAAAACGAGCAGTACTTC.